This TCR beta chain originates from a study of blood T cell repertoires in COVID-19. Across the study: Nucleic acid was either cDNA or gDNA, and it came from T cells, B-cell-depleted T cells, or PBMCs.

Participants were aged about 18 to 89 years from around 26 US areas. Participant-given clinical history determined each cohort assignment. Recovered status applied to Cohort 3 donors who had two consecutive negative PCRs. It also applied to those with clearance or with symptom resolution. TCRdb's copy holds only in-frame clones and misses some; the assay was immunoSEQ multiplex PCR. Here the sample spans about 440,000 clones, about 90% being singletons. This TCR was sampled from a young man who had recovered from COVID-19. Sequencing was done on a sample of PBMCs or T cells enriched from blood (not recorded which).

Here the CDR3 reads CASSLGPAEKLFF. The CDR3 DNA reads as TGTGCCAGCAGCTTGGGGCCAGCTGAAAAACTGTTTTTT. The chain recombines TRBV7-9 with TRBJ1-4; tentatively, D is TRBD1 (5 bases). Germline CDR1 is SEHNR and CDR2 is FQNEAQ (reference sequence). CDR3 length: 13 amino acids. V lost 3 bases and J 7 bases, leaving 9 bases between the germline ends.